Shown below are 10 T cell receptor beta chains from a single sample sequenced in a study of cytomegalovirus exposure and HLA in healthy donors. This PCR relied on a set of 60 Vbeta primers and 13 Jbeta primers. Using immunoSEQ multiplex PCR, the repertoire was profiled, and TCRdb retains in-frame clones only, with some absent. This sample has about 92,000 clones, with roughly 80% found just once. The sample was PBMCs. These receptors were collected from a girl aged 2 to 10 in good health and CMV-seropositive.

This clone showed up just once. The rearrangement links TRBV2 to TRBJ2-7, with D perhaps TRBD1 (6 bases). V gave up 8 bases and J gave up 5 bases, with 10 bases separating them. The length of the CDR3 is 11 residues. Germline values: CDR1 SNHLY, CDR2 FYNNEI. As DNA, the CDR3 is TGTGCCAGCCTCCAGGGGAACGAGCAGTACTTC. This codes for CASLQGNEQYF. The entire variable domain, with the rest obtained from reference TRBV2 and TRBJ2-7, is as follows: EPEVTQTPSHQVTQMGQEVILRCVPISNHLYFYWYRQILGQKVEFLVSFYNNEISEKSEIFDDQFSVERPDGSNFTLKIRSTKLEDSAMYFCASLQGNEQYFGPGTRLTVT.

The chain carries TRBV7-9 and TRBJ2-5; 9 bases are shared with TRBD2. CDR1 SEHNR and CDR2 FQNEAQ come from the germline V gene (reference sequence). This CDR3 is built from 14 residues. V was pared by 1 base and J by 5 bases, with 2 bases of the junction left unmatched. The CDR3 loop reads CASSLGSGRETQYF. The CDR3 DNA reads as TGTGCCAGCAGCTTAGGGAGCGGGAGGGAGACCCAGTACTTC. Full variable domain (rest looked up from reference TRBV7-9 and TRBJ2-5): DTGVSQNPRHKITKRGQNVTFRCDPISEHNRLYWYRQTLGQGPEFLTYFQNEAQLEKSRLLSDRFSAERPKGSFSTLEIQRTEQGDSAMYLCASSLGSGRETQYFGPGTRLLVL.

The gene calls are TRBV27 and TRBJ2-7; TRBD2 agrees at 13 bases. CDR1 is MNHEY, CDR2 SMNVEV, per germline (reference sequence). The CDR3 has 15 amino acids. V was clipped by 10 bases and J by 3 bases; unmatched bases: 9. The CDR3 loop reads CATAGTSGTGYEQYF. For the CDR3, the DNA is TGTGCCACTGCCGGGACTAGCGGGACCGGCTACGAGCAGTACTTC.

The gene calls are TRBV10-3 and TRBJ1-4; 7 bases fit TRBD1. The J segment lost 12 bases and the V segment lost 3 bases, leaving 7 bases of the junction unmatched. Germline-derived CDR1 and CDR2 are ENHRY and SYGVKD. There are 13 residues in the CDR3. The CDR3 spells CAISDQAQGELFF. CDR3 coding DNA: TGTGCCATCAGTGATCAGGCTCAGGGGGAACTGTTTTTT.

The chain carries TRBV7-3 and TRBJ2-3; 9 nucleotides match TRBD1. V trimming: 3 bases; J trimming: 5 bases; junction bases outside the gene matches: 6. Looked up from germline, CDR1 is SGHTA and CDR2 is FQGTGA. This CDR3 is 15 amino acids long. The CDR3 loop is CASSFRGTGLDTQYF. The CDR3 nucleotides read TGTGCCAGCAGCTTCAGGGGGACAGGGCTAGATACGCAGTATTTT.

The chain joins TRBV10-1 to TRBJ1-1; D gene ambiguous. Trimming stripped 2 bases from V and 1 base from J, with 8 bases between. CDR1 is WNHNN and CDR2 is SYGVQD in the germline V gene (reference sequence). The CDR3 is 14 residues long. The CDR3 spells CASSEVAENTEAFF. In DNA, the CDR3 is TGCGCCAGCAGTGAGGTAGCAGAGAACACTGAAGCTTTCTTT.

This rearrangement joins TRBV30 to TRBJ2-1, with 9 bases fitting TRBD2. This CDR3 contains 16 residues. V lost 8 bases and J lost 7; bases outside the gene matches: 18. The germline V gene encodes CDR1 GTSNPN and CDR2 SVGIG (reference sequence). The CDR3 is CAGWGSGGRVSNEQFF. In DNA, the CDR3 is TGTGCCGGATGGGGTTCCGGCGGGAGGGTCTCTAATGAGCAGTTCTTC.

There are a few counts of this clone. The chain uses TRBV29-1 and TRBJ1-5; TRBD1 might be the D (5 bases). The CDR3 loop spans 13 amino acids. Germline CDR1 reads SQVTM; CDR2 reads ANQGSEA. V lost 5 bases and J 0 bases, leaving 8 bases between the germline ends. The CDR3 sequence: CSVLTDSNQPQHF. DNA for the CDR3: TGCAGCGTTTTGACAGATAGCAATCAGCCCCAGCATTTT.

The rearrangement uses TRBV10-3 and TRBJ1-2, with a tentative D call TRBD1 (5 bases). V shed 4 bases and J shed 6 bases, with 12 bases lying between them. Germline CDR1 and CDR2: ENHRY and SYGVKD. The CDR3 is made up of 13 amino acids. DNA of the CDR3: TGTGCCATCAGTGCGGGGGAGCGGGATGGCTACACCTTC. The encoded protein is CAISAGERDGYTF.

The chain employs TRBV4-1 and TRBJ1-2, with 7 bases lining up with TRBD1. The CDR3 runs 16 residues. Germline CDR1 reads MGHRA; CDR2 reads YSYEKL. The V and J ends lost 0 bases and 6 bases, in that order; junction bases with no gene match: 10. In nucleotides, the CDR3 is TGCGCCAGCAGCCAAGATGGGGGACAGCGCAGGGATGGCTACACCTTC. Amino acid sequence: CASSQDGGQRRDGYTF.